These 28 T cell receptor beta chains were sequenced from one sample in a study of naive and memory T cell subsets. The library had UMIs added by 3' ligation of an oligonucleotide to TCR cDNA. Amplification of ligated cDNA took four PCR rounds with SP2 and nested alpha and beta constant primers. TCRdb independently ran MiXCR on the 5' RACE reads; one entry per CDR3 protein. The sample includes 55,000 to 70,000 distinct CDR3 sequences, about 7.1% of them seen just once. The source is a female donor in good health.

The rearrangement uses TRBV28 and TRBJ2-1; D perhaps matches TRBD2 (5 bases). CDR1 MDHEN and CDR2 SYDVKM come from the germline V gene. V shed 5 bases and J shed 4 bases, with 9 bases lying between them. The CDR3 is made up of 13 amino acids. CDR3: CASSLTGYNEQFF. The CDR3 DNA sequence: TGTGCCAGCAGTCTAACGGGATACAATGAGCAGTTCTTC.

This chain joins TRBV20-1 and TRBJ2-3; 8 nucleotides agree with TRBD2. This CDR3 is 13 amino acids long. CDR1 is DFQATT and CDR2 is SNEGSKA in the germline V gene (reference sequence). The V segment lost 0 bases and the J segment 4 bases; nucleotides outside the gene matches: 0. CDR3 sequence: CSARDGGADTQYF. The CDR3 bases are TGCAGTGCTAGAGACGGGGGGGCAGATACGCAGTATTTT.

This clonotype was seen a few times. The chain uses TRBV12-3 or TRBV12-4 and TRBJ2-1; D remains unclear. This CDR3 spans 14 amino acids. Trimming left V 2 bases short and J 3 bases short, with 8 bases between. The CDR3 loop reads CASSLSGLYNEQFF. The CDR3 region has the DNA TGTGCCAGCAGTTTATCGGGCCTCTACAATGAGCAGTTCTTC.

This clonotype was counted once. This chain connects TRBV19 to TRBJ1-5; 9 nucleotides agree with TRBD1. V dropped 5 bases and J dropped 7; count of bases not matched to a gene: 9. The germline gives CDR1 LNHDA, CDR2 SQIVND (reference sequence). The CDR3 loop spans 15 amino acids. CDR3 residues: CASSLLTGGAQPQHF. The CDR3 region has the DNA TGTGCCAGTAGTCTACTAACAGGGGGCGCCCAGCCCCAGCATTTT.

This clonotype showed up just a few times. The CDR3 loop reads CASSIQNIQYF. In DNA, the CDR3 is TGTGCCAGCAGCATACAAAACATTCAGTACTTC. The gene calls are TRBV11-2 and TRBJ2-4; D gene ambiguous. Deletions cut 5 bases from V and 5 bases from J, with 4 bases between. The CDR3 length is 11 residues. Germline CDR1 and CDR2: SGHAT and FQNNGV.

This clonotype was seen repeatedly, ten times or more. The gene calls are TRBV18 and TRBJ2-1; D perhaps matches TRBD2 (6 bases). CDR1 KGHSH and CDR2 LQKENI come from the germline V gene. The CDR3 extends over 16 amino acids. The ends were cut back, 3 bases at V and 0 bases at J, with 12 bases in the middle. CDR3 nucleotides: TGTGCCAGCTCACCGCCCGGGCGGGGCTCCTACAATGAGCAGTTCTTC. It yields the protein CASSPPGRGSYNEQFF.

The chain employs TRBV29-1 and TRBJ2-1; TRBD1 matches at 10 bases. J gave up 8 bases and V 7 bases, and 8 bases lay outside the gene matches. The CDR3 is made up of 13 amino acids. The germline CDR1 and CDR2 sequences are SQVTM and ANQGSEA. In DNA, the CDR3 is TGCAGCGGTGGTGTCGGGACAGGGGATGAGCAGTTCTTC. The encoded protein is CSGGVGTGDEQFF.

Only a few counts were recorded for this clonotype. CDR3 sequence reads: CASSWTSNTGELFF. The CDR3 bases are TGTGCCAGCAGCTGGACTAGTAACACCGGGGAGCTGTTTTTT. V is TRBV7-8 and J is TRBJ2-2; 7 nucleotides align to TRBD2. V lost 4 bases and J lost 2; bases outside the gene matches: 1. The germline V gene encodes CDR1 SGHVS and CDR2 FQNEAQ. The CDR3 length is 14 residues.

This clonotype was seen repeatedly, ten times or more. The CDR3 DNA sequence: TGTGCCAGCACCCCGGGACAGGGGGGCCCCGGGGAGCTGTTTTTT. Translating gives CASTPGQGGPGELFF. V usage is TRBV12-3 or TRBV12-4 and J usage is TRBJ2-2, with 11 bases fitting TRBD1. With V trimmed by 7 bases and J by 6 bases, 7 bases remained unmatched. There are 15 residues in the CDR3.

The gene calls are TRBV30 and TRBJ1-1; D gene ambiguous. Trimming removed 0 bases at V and 0 bases at J, with 14 bases between. This CDR3 has 16 residues. CDR1 and CDR2 (germline): GTSNPN, SVGIG (reference sequence). As DNA, the CDR3 is TGTGCCTGGAGTGTACTCGGGAACTACATGAACACTGAAGCTTTCTTT. This sequence encodes CAWSVLGNYMNTEAFF.

This clonotype was recorded many times. The J gene is TRBJ2-7, the V gene TRBV6-5, with D uncertain. The length of the CDR3 is 11 residues. The V gene lost 0 bases and the J gene lost 6 bases, with 3 bases spanning the gap. Looked up from germline, CDR1 is MNHEY and CDR2 is SVGAGI. CDR3 residues: CASSYSFEQYF. In nucleotides, the CDR3 is TGTGCCAGCAGTTACTCATTCGAGCAGTACTTC.

This clonotype was seen repeatedly, ten times or more. The CDR3 protein is CASSQGAGRIENQPQHF. The CDR3 nucleotides are TGCGCCAGCAGCCAAGGGGCGGGGAGAATTGAGAATCAGCCCCAGCATTTT. The V gene is TRBV4-3, the J gene TRBJ1-5; no definite D call. Germline V gives CDR1 LGHNA, CDR2 YSLEER. The CDR3 covers 17 residues. Trimming cost V 1 base and J 4 bases, with 17 bases left between them.

This clonotype has just a few counts. This sequence joins TRBV21-1 and TRBJ2-1; TRBD2 is taken as the D call from the table, unchecked against the DNA. TRBV21-1 is described as a pseudogene. The CDR3 has 18 amino acids. The CDR3: CASSKVGGKESSYNEQFF. For the CDR3, the DNA is TGTGCCAGCAGCAAAGTTGGCGGGAAAGAAAGCTCCTACAATGAGCAGTTCTTC.

This clonotype was seen at least ten times. The chain joins TRBV6-6 to TRBJ2-6, with 16 bases identical to TRBD2. V was pared by 6 bases and J by 0 bases, with 11 bases of the junction left unmatched. The length of the CDR3 is 21 residues. The germline V gene has CDR1 MNHNY and CDR2 SVGAGI (reference sequence). The CDR3 coding sequence is TGTGCCAGCAGATACGGGACTAGCGGGGGGGGGAAGGCCTCTGGGGCCAACGTCCTGACTTTC. Its translation: CASRYGTSGGGKASGANVLTF.

This clonotype was detected many times. The CDR3, as DNA: TGCAGCGTTGATGTCGAGGCTGGGACTGAAGCTTTCTTT. Protein: CSVDVEAGTEAFF. The chain carries TRBV29-1 and TRBJ1-1; D call uncertain. CDR1 SQVTM and CDR2 ANQGSEA come from the germline V gene. Trimming removed 3 bases from V and 5 bases from J, with 13 bases in between. This CDR3 comprises 13 residues.

The CDR3 DNA sequence: TGTGCCAGCAGCTTTCAGGGGGGGTATAATTCACCCCTCCACTTT. Translation gives CASSFQGGYNSPLHF. This chain links TRBV7-2 with TRBJ1-6, with 7 bases that match TRBD1. The CDR3 length is 15 residues. Germline V gene data show CDR1 as SGHTA and CDR2 as FQGNSA. V gave up 3 bases and J gave up 4 bases; unmatched junction bases: 3.

This clonotype showed up just a few times. The chain carries TRBV7-2 and TRBJ2-1; D is tentatively TRBD1 or TRBD2 (6 bases each). The V end lost 3 bases, the J end lost 8 bases, and 14 bases lay between the germline ends. The CDR3 is 14 residues long. Germline V gives CDR1 SGHTA, CDR2 FQGNSA. CDR3 amino acids: CASSFPGARYEQFF. As DNA, the CDR3 is TGTGCCAGCAGCTTTCCGGGGGCGAGGTATGAGCAGTTCTTC.

This clonotype appeared a few times. V usage is TRBV19 and J usage is TRBJ1-5, with unresolved D. The CDR3 is 12 residues long. Per the germline V gene, CDR1 is LNHDA and CDR2 is SQIVND (reference sequence). Between the trimmed V and J ends, which lost 8 bases and 5 bases, there was a span of 10 bases. The CDR3 loop is CASGRRDQPQHF. The CDR3 DNA follows: TGTGCCAGTGGAAGGCGCGATCAGCCCCAGCATTTT.

This clonotype was counted at least ten times. V is TRBV5-1 and J is TRBJ2-2; unclear D gene. Germline V lookup: CDR1 SGHRS, CDR2 YFSETQ. The V gene lost 0 bases and the J gene lost 5 bases, with 11 bases spanning the gap. The CDR3 length is 15 residues. The CDR3 protein is CASSLGQIGTGELFF. The CDR3 DNA is TGCGCCAGCAGCTTGGGTCAGATCGGGACCGGGGAGCTGTTTTTT.

The rearrangement joins TRBV7-2 to TRBJ2-7, with 7 bases aligning to TRBD1. In germline, CDR1 is SGHTA, CDR2 FQGNSA. J gave up 5 bases and V 3 bases, and 7 bases lay outside the gene matches. The CDR3 is 14 amino acids. CDR3 in amino acids: CASSLGPTGDEQYF. The CDR3 DNA reads as TGTGCCAGCAGCTTGGGTCCAACAGGGGACGAGCAGTACTTC.

This clonotype was detected only a few times. The rearrangement joins TRBV19 to TRBJ2-2; maybe TRBD1 (6 bases). Looked up from germline, CDR1 is LNHDA and CDR2 is SQIVND (reference sequence). Trimming stripped 6 bases from V and 2 bases from J, with 16 bases between. The CDR3 loop spans 16 amino acids. DNA of the CDR3: TGTGCCAGTAGGGGGGCGCACAGGGACAACACCGGGGAGCTGTTTTTT. This translates into CASRGAHRDNTGELFF.

In this sample, this clonotype turned up many times. V is TRBV6-5 and J is TRBJ1-3; no clear D. Germline CDR1 reads MNHEY; CDR2 reads SVGAGI. Trimming removed 4 bases from V and 0 bases from J, with 13 bases in between. The CDR3 totals 16 residues. CDR3 sequence reads: CASSFATSSSGNTIYF. DNA of the CDR3: TGTGCCAGCAGTTTCGCGACATCGAGCTCTGGAAACACCATATATTTT.

Many counts were recorded for this clonotype. One end of the junction varies from germline; a read error may be responsible. The chain uses TRBV29-1 and TRBJ1-2; D is perhaps TRBD1 (5 bases). This CDR3 is 12 amino acids long. Germline CDR1 is SQVTM and CDR2 is ANQGSEA. Here the CDR3 reads CSVQDSGGGYTF. The CDR3 nucleotides read TGCAGCGTTCAAGACAGCGGCGGGGGCTACACCTTC. The full variable domain, with the rest looked up from reference TRBV29-1 and TRBJ1-2, is SAVISQKPSRDICQRGTSLTIQCQVDSQVTMMFWYRQQPGQSLTLIATANQGSEATYESGFVIDKFPISRPNLTFSTLTVSNMSPEDSSIYLCSVQDSGGGYTFGSGTRLTVV.

This clonotype showed up just a few times. The chain employs TRBV12-5 and TRBJ1-1, with D possibly TRBD1 on 5 matching bases. With 1 base removed from V and 11 bases from J, the gap between germline ends came to 11 bases. Germline CDR1 LGHNT, CDR2 FRNRAP. The CDR3 extends over 12 amino acids. CDR3 nucleotides: TGTGCTAGTGGTTTGGACAGGCCCCAGGCTTTCTTT. Encoded protein: CASGLDRPQAFF.

This clonotype was seen ten or more times. The J gene is TRBJ1-2, the V gene TRBV28; D remains ambiguous. The length of the CDR3 is 12 residues. Trimming shortened V by 6 bases and J by 7 bases, and 12 bases separated the two germline ends. CDR1 and CDR2 from the germline V gene are MDHEN and SYDVKM. CDR3 protein: CASRLRESGYTF. Here the CDR3 DNA reads TGTGCCAGCAGGTTGCGGGAAAGTGGCTACACCTTC.

J is TRBJ2-1 and V is TRBV6-6; 7 nucleotides match TRBD2. V trimming: 5 bases; J trimming: 2 bases; junction bases outside the gene matches: 6. CDR1 MNHNY and CDR2 SVGAGI come from the germline V gene (reference sequence). CDR3 length: 15 amino acids. CDR3 in amino acids: CASSRDYSAYNEQFF. The DNA of the CDR3 is TGTGCCAGCAGTCGGGACTACTCGGCCTACAATGAGCAGTTCTTC.

CDR3: CSASSPQERAYEQYF. The CDR3 DNA sequence: TGCAGTGCTAGTTCCCCACAGGAGCGAGCCTACGAGCAGTACTTC. V and J are TRBV20-1 and TRBJ2-7, with a weak D call TRBD1 (5 bases). Trimming removed 3 bases from V and 2 bases from J, with 17 bases in between. Per the germline V gene, CDR1 is DFQATT and CDR2 is SNEGSKA (reference sequence). CDR3 size: 15 residues.

This clonotype has more than one count but fewer than ten. This sequence joins TRBV7-2 and TRBJ1-1; D uncertain. This CDR3 has 14 amino acids. V was shortened by 3 bases and J by 7 bases, with 15 bases between the two germline ends. The germline V gene has CDR1 SGHTA and CDR2 FQGNSA. The CDR3 DNA is TGTGCCAGCAGCTTTAATTCGTTACAGAATGAAGCTTTCTTT. Amino acids: CASSFNSLQNEAFF.